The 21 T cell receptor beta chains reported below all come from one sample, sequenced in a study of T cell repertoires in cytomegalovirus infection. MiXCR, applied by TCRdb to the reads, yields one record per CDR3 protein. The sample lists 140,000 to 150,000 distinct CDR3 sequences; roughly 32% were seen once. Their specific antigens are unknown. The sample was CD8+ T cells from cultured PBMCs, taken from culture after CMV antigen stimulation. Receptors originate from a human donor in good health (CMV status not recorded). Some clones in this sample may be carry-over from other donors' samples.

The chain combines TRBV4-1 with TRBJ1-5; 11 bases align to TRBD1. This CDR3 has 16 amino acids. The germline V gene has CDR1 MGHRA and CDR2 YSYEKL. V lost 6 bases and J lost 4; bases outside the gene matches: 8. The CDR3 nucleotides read TGCGCCAGCAGTCACCTCGGGACAGGGGGAAATCAGCCCCAGCATTTT. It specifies CASSHLGTGGNQPQHF.

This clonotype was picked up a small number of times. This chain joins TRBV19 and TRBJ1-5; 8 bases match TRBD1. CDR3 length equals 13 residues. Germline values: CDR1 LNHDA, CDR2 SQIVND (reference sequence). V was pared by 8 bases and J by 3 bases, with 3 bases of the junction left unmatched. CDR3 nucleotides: TGTGCCAGTCGGGACAGGAACAATCAGCCCCAGCATTTT. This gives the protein CASRDRNNQPQHF.

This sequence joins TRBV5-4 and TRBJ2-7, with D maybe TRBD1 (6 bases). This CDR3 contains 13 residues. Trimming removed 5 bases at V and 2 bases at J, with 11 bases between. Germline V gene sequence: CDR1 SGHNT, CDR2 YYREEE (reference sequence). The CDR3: CASRAAGAYEQYF. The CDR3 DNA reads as TGTGCCAGCAGGGCGGCAGGGGCCTACGAGCAGTACTTC. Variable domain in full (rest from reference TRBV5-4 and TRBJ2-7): ETGVTQSPTHLIKTRGQQVTLRCSSQSGHNTVSWYQQALGQGPQFIFQYYREEENGRGNFPPRFSGLQFPNYSSELNVNALELDDSALYLCASRAAGAYEQYFGPGTRLTVT.

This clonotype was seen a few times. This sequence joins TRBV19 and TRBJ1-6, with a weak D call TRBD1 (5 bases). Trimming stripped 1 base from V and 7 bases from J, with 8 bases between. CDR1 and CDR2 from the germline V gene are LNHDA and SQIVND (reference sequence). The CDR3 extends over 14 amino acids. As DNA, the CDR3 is TGTGCCAGTAGTATAGGGGGGGACAATTCACCCCTCCACTTT. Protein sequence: CASSIGGDNSPLHF.

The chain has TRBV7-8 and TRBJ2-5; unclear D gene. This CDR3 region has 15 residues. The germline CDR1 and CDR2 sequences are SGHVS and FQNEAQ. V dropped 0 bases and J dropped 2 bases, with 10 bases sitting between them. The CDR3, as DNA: TGTGCCAGCAGCTTAGCTCGGGCTCCACAAGAGACCCAGTACTTC. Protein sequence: CASSLARAPQETQYF. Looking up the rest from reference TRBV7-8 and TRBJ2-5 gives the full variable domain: GAGVSQSPRYKVAKRGQDVALRCDPISGHVSLFWYQQALGQGPEFLTYFQNEAQLDKSGLPSDRFFAERPEGSVSTLKIQRTQQEDSAVYLCASSLARAPQETQYFGPGTRLLVL.

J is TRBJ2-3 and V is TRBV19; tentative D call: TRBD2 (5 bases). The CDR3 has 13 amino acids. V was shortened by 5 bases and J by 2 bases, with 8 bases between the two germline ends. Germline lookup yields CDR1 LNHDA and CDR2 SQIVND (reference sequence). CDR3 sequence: CASSRGNTDTQYF. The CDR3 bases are TGTGCCAGTAGTCGGGGTAACACAGATACGCAGTATTTT. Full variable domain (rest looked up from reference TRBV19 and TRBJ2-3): DGGITQSPKYLFRKEGQNVTLSCEQNLNHDAMYWYRQDPGQGLRLIYYSQIVNDFQKGDIAEGYSVSREKKESFPLTVTSAQKNPTAFYLCASSRGNTDTQYFGPGTRLTVL.

CDR3 nucleotides: TGTGCCAGCGGAAACCTGGATAGCAATCAGCCCCAGCATTTT. This encodes CASGNLDSNQPQHF. The J gene is TRBJ1-5, the V gene TRBV7-6; unclear D gene. Trimming cost V 8 bases and J 0 bases, with 11 bases left between them. From germline, CDR1 is SGHVS and CDR2 FNYEAQ. This CDR3 comprises 14 residues.

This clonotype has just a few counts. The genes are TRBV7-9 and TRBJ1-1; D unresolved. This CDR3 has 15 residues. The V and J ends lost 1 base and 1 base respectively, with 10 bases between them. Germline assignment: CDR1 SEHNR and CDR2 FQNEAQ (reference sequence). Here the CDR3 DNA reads TGTGCCAGCAGCTTAGTCAACCAGCGGAACACTGAAGCTTTCTTT. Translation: CASSLVNQRNTEAFF.

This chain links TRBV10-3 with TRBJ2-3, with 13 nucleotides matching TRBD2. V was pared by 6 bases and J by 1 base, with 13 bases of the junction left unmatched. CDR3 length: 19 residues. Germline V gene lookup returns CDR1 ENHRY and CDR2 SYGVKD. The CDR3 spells CAISWTSGGDAPGTDTQYF. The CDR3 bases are TGTGCCATCAGCTGGACTAGCGGGGGTGATGCTCCGGGCACAGATACGCAGTATTTT.

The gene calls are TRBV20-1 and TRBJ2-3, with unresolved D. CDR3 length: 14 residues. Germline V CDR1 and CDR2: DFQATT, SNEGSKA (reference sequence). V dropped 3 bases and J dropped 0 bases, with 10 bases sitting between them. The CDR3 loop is CSASHQESTDTQYF. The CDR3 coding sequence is TGCAGTGCTAGTCATCAGGAGAGCACAGATACGCAGTATTTT.

This chain's CDR3 is CASGDWLNEQFF. DNA for the CDR3: TGCGCCAGCGGGGACTGGCTCAATGAGCAGTTCTTC. This chain uses TRBV5-1 with TRBJ2-1; tentative D call: TRBD2 (6 bases). Per germline, CDR1 SGHRS and CDR2 YFSETQ. Between the trimmed V and J ends, which lost 7 bases and 6 bases, there was a span of 11 bases. This CDR3 region has 12 residues.

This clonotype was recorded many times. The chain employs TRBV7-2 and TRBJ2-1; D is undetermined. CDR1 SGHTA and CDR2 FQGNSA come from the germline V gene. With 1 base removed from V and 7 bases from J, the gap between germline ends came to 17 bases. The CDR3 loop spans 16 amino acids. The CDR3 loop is CASSLEARAPGNEQFF. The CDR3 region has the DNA TGTGCCAGCAGCTTAGAGGCTAGGGCCCCCGGGAATGAGCAGTTCTTC.

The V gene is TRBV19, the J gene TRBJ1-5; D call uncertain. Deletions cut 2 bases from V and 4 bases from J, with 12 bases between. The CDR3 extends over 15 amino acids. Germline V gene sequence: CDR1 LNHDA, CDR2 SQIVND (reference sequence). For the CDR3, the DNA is TGTGCCAGTAGTATAATGGGAGGTTGGAATCAGCCCCAGCATTTT. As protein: CASSIMGGWNQPQHF.

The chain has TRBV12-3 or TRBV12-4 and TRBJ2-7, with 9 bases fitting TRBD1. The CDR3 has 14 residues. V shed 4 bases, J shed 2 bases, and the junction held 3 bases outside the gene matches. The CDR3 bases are TGTGCCAGCAGTTGGGGGACAGGGCCCTACGAGCAGTACTTC. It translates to CASSWGTGPYEQYF.

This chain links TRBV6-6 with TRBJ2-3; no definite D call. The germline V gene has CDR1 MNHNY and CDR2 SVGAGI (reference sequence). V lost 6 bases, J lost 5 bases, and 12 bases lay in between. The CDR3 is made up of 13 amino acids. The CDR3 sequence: CASRSRVLDTQYF. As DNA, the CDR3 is TGTGCCAGCAGATCTCGAGTCTTAGATACGCAGTATTTT.

This chain's CDR3 is CAISAAGTGELFF. The DNA for the CDR3 is TGTGCCATCAGCGCTGCGGGCACCGGGGAGCTGTTTTTT. The J gene is TRBJ2-2, the V gene TRBV10-3; weak D call: TRBD2 (5 bases). The CDR3 consists of 13 residues. Germline V gene data show CDR1 as ENHRY and CDR2 as SYGVKD. V was shortened by 6 bases and J by 4 bases, with 9 bases between the two germline ends.

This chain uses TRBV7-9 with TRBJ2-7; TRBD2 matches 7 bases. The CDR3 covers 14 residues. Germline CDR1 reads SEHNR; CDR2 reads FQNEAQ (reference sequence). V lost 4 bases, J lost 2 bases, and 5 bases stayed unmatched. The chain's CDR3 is CASSSGSGTYEQYF. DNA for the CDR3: TGTGCCAGCAGCTCCGGGAGCGGGACCTACGAGCAGTACTTC.

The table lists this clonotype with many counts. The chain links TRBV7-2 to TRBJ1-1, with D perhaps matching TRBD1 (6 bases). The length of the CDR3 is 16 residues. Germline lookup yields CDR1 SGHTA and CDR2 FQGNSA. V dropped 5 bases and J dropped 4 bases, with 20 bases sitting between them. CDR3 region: CASSLDIRGRSTEAFF. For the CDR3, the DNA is TGTGCCAGCAGCCTAGACATACGGGGGCGATCCACTGAAGCTTTCTTT. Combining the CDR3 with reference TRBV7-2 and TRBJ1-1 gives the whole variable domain GAGVSQSPSNKVTEKGKDVELRCDPISGHTALYWYRQSLGQGLEFLIYFQGNSAPDKSGLPSDRFSAERTGGSVSTLTIQRTQQEDSAVYLCASSLDIRGRSTEAFFGQGTRLTVV.

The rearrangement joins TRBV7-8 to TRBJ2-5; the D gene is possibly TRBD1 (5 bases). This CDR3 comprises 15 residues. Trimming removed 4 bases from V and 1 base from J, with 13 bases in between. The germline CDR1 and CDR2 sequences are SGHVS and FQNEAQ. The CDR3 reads CASSYRQLSQETQYF. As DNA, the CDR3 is TGTGCCAGCAGCTATCGACAGCTATCCCAAGAGACCCAGTACTTC.

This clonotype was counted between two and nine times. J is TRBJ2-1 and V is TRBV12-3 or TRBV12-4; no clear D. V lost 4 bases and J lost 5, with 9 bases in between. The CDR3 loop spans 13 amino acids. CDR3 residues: CASSSESDNEQFF. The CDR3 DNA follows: TGTGCCAGCAGTTCGGAATCAGACAATGAGCAGTTCTTC.

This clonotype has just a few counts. The CDR3 sequence: CASSSGTSGVETQYF. The CDR3 bases are TGTGCCAGTAGTTCGGGGACTAGCGGGGTAGAGACCCAGTACTTC. The genes are TRBV19 and TRBJ2-5, with 13 positions matching TRBD2. This CDR3 has 15 amino acids. V lost 5 bases to trimming and J lost 4 bases; unmatched junction nucleotides: 4. Germline V gives CDR1 LNHDA, CDR2 SQIVND (reference sequence).